This paragraph reports one T cell receptor (beta chain). This sample stems from a study of blood T cell repertoires in COVID-19. Study details: Sites in the United States, Italy and Spain provided acute and convalescent COVID-19 samples.

Participants came from under 30 US areas, aged roughly 18 to 95 years. Clinical history as reported by participants underpinned cohort assignment. Germline V gene lookup returns CDR1 MNHEY and CDR2 SMNVEV (reference sequence). Trimming at V came to 6 bases and at J to 8 bases, leaving 5 bases not matched to a gene. The CDR3 spans 12 residues. Clones were read by immunoSEQ multiplex PCR, and TCRdb kept only the in-frame ones, dropping some. The sample records approximately 220,000 clones, about 83% being singletons. Sequenced input: PBMCs or T cells enriched from blood (not recorded which). This sequence joins TRBV27 and TRBJ1-2, with TRBD1 matching 8 bases. The clonotype was recovered from a middle-aged woman who had recovered from COVID-19. In DNA, the CDR3 is TGTGCCAGCAGGACAGGGGAAAACGGCTACACCTTC. It translates to CASRTGENGYTF.